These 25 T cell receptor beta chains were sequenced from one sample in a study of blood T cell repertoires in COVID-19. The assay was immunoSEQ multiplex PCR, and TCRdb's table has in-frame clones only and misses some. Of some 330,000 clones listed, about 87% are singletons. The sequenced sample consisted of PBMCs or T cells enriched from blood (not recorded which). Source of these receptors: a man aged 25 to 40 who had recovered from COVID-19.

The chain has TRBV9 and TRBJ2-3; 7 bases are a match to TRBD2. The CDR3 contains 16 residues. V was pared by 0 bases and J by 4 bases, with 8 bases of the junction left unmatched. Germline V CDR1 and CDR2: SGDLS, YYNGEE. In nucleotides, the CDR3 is TGTGCCAGCAGCGTAGAATCGCGCGGGGGATCAGATACGCAGTATTTT. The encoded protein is CASSVESRGGSDTQYF.

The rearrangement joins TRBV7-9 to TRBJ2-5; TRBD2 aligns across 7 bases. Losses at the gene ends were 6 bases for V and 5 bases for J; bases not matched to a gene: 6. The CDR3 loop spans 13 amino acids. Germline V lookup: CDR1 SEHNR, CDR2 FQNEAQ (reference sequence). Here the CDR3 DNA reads TGTGCCAGCAGATACGGACTAGGGGAGACCCAGTACTTC. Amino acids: CASRYGLGETQYF. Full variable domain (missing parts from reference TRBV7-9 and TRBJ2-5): DTGVSQNPRHKITKRGQNVTFRCDPISEHNRLYWYRQTLGQGPEFLTYFQNEAQLEKSRLLSDRFSAERPKGSFSTLEIQRTEQGDSAMYLCASRYGLGETQYFGPGTRLLVL.

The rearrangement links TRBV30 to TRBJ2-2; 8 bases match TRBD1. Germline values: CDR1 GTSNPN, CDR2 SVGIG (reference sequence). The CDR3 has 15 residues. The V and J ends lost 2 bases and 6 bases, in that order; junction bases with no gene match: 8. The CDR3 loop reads CAWSPGGVLSGELFF. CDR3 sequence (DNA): TGTGCCTGGAGTCCAGGGGGCGTGTTATCCGGGGAGCTGTTTTTT.

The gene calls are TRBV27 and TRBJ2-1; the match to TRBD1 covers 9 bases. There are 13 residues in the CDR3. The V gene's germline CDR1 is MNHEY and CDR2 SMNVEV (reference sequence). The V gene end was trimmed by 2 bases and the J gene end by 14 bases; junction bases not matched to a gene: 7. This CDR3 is CASSLNGGTGKFF. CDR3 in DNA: TGTGCCAGCAGTTTAAATGGGGGGACAGGGAAGTTCTTC.

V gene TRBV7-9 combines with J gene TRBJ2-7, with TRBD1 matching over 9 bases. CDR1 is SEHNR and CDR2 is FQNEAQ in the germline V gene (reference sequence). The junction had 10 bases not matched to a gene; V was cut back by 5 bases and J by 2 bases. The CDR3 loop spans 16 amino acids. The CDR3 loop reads CASSPPAGTGTYEQYF. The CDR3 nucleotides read TGTGCCAGCAGCCCCCCTGCGGGGACAGGGACCTACGAGCAGTACTTC. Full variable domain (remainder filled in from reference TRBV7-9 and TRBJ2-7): DTGVSQNPRHKITKRGQNVTFRCDPISEHNRLYWYRQTLGQGPEFLTYFQNEAQLEKSRLLSDRFSAERPKGSFSTLEIQRTEQGDSAMYLCASSPPAGTGTYEQYFGPGTRLTVT.

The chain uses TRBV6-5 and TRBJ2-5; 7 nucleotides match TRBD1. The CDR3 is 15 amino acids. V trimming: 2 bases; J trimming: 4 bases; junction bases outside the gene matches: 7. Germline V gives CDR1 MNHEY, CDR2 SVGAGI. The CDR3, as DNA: TGTGCCAGCAGTTACCTAGACAGGGCGGGAGAGACCCAGTACTTC. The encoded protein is CASSYLDRAGETQYF.

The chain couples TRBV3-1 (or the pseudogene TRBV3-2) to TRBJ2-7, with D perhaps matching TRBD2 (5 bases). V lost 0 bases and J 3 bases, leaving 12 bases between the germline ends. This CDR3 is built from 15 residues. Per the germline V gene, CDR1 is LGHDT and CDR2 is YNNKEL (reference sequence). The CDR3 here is CASSQDSDWGYEQYF. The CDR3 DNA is TGTGCCAGCAGCCAAGATAGCGATTGGGGCTACGAGCAGTACTTC.

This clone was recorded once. The CDR3 nucleotides are TGTGCCAGCAGCGTCGGGACAGCTAACTATGGCTACACCTTC. Translating gives CASSVGTANYGYTF. This sequence joins TRBV5-6 and TRBJ1-2; 7 nucleotides match TRBD1. The CDR3 runs 14 residues. Germline V gives CDR1 SGHDT, CDR2 YYEEEE. J was trimmed by 0 bases and V by 4 bases; bases with no gene match: 3.

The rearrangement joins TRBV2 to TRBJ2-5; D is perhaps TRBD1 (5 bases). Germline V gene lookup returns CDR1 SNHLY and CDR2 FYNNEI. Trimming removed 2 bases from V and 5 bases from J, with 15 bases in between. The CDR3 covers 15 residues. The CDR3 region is CASSEYVGVSETQYF. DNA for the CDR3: TGTGCCAGCAGTGAATATGTAGGGGTTTCGGAGACCCAGTACTTC.

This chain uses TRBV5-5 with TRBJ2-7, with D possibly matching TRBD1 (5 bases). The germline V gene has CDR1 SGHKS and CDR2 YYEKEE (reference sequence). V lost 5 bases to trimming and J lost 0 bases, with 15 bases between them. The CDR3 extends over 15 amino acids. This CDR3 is CASRPTVSYSYEQYF. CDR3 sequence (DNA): TGTGCCAGCAGACCGACAGTTTCATACTCCTACGAGCAGTACTTC.

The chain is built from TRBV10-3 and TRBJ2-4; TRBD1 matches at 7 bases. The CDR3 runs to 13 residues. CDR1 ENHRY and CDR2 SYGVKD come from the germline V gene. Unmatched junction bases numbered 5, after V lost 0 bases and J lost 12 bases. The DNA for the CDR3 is TGTGCCATCAGTGAGTCTAGACAGGGTGGTCAGTACTTC. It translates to CAISESRQGGQYF.

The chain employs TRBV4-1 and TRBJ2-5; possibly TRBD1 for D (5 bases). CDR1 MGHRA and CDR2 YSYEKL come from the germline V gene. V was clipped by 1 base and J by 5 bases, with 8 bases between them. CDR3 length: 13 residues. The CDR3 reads CASSQGNRETQYF. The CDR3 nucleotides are TGCGCCAGCAGCCAAGGGAACAGGGAGACCCAGTACTTC.

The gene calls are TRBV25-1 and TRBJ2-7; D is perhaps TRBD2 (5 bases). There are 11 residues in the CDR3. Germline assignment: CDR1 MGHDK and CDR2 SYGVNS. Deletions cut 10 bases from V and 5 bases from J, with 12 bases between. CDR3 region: CATGVLNEQYF. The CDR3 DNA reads TGTGCCACCGGGGTTCTCAACGAGCAGTACTTC.

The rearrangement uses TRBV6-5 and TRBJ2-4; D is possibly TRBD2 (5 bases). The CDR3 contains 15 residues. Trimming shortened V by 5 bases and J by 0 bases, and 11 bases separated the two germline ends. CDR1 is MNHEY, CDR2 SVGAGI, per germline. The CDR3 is CASSPHGVAKNIQYF. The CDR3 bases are TGTGCCAGCAGTCCCCACGGGGTAGCCAAAAACATTCAGTACTTC.

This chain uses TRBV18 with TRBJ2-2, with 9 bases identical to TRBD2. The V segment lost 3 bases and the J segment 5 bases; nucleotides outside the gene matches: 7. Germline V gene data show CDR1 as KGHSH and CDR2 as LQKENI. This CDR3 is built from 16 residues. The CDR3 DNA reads TGTGCCAGCTCACCCCTGGAGCGGGGGGCGACCGGGGAGCTGTTTTTT. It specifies CASSPLERGATGELFF.

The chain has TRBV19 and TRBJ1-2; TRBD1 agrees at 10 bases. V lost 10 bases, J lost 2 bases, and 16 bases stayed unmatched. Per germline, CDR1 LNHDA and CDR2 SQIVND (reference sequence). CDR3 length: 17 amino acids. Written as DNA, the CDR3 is TGTGCCACCTCAAGAAGACAGGGGGCGAATCTGAACTATGGCTACACCTTC. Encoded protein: CATSRRQGANLNYGYTF.

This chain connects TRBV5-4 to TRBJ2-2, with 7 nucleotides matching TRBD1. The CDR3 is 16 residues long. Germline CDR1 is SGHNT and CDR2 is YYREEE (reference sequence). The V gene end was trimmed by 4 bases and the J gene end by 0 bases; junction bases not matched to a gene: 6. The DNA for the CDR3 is TGTGCCAGCAGCGTGGGACAGCCCGCGAACACCGGGGAGCTGTTTTTT. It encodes CASSVGQPANTGELFF. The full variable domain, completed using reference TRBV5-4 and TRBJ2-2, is ETGVTQSPTHLIKTRGQQVTLRCSSQSGHNTVSWYQQALGQGPQFIFQYYREEENGRGNFPPRFSGLQFPNYSSELNVNALELDDSALYLCASSVGQPANTGELFFGEGSRLTVL.

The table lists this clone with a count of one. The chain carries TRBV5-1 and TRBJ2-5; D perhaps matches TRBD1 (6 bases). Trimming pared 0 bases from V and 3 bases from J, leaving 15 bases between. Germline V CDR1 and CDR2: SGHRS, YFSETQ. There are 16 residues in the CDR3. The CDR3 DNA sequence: TGCGCCAGCAGCTTGGGACAGGTCGCCCCGGAAGAGACCCAGTACTTC. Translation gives CASSLGQVAPEETQYF.

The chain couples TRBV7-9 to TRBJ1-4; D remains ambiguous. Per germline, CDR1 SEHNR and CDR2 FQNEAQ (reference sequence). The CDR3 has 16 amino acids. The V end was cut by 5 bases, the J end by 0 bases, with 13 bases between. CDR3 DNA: TGTGCCAGCAGCACTACACCGACGGCAACTAATGAAAAACTGTTTTTT. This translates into CASSTTPTATNEKLFF. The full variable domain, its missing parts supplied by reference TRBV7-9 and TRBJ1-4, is DTGVSQNPRHKITKRGQNVTFRCDPISEHNRLYWYRQTLGQGPEFLTYFQNEAQLEKSRLLSDRFSAERPKGSFSTLEIQRTEQGDSAMYLCASSTTPTATNEKLFFGSGTQLSVL.

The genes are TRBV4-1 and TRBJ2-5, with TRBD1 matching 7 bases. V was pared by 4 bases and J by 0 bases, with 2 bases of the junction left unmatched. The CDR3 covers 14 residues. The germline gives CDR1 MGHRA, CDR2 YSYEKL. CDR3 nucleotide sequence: TGCGCCAGCAGCCCGGGACAGTACCAAGAGACCCAGTACTTC. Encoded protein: CASSPGQYQETQYF.

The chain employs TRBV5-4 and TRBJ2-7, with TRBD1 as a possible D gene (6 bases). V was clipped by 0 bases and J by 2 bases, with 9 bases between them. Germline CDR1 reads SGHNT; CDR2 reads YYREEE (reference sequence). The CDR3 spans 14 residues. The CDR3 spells CASSLGPGAYEQYF. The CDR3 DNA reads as TGTGCCAGCAGCTTGGGTCCAGGGGCCTACGAGCAGTACTTC.

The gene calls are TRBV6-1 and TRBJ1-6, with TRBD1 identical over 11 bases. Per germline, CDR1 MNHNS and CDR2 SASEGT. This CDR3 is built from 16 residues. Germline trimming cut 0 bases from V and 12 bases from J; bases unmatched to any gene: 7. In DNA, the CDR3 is TGTGCCAGCAGTGAAGCCCAAGGACAGGGGGCACAACCCCTCCACTTT. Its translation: CASSEAQGQGAQPLHF.

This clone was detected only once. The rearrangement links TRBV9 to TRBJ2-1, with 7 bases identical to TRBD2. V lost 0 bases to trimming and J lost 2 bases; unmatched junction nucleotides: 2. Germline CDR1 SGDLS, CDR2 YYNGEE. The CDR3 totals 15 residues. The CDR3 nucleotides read TGTGCCAGCAGCGTAGGGAGCGGGGCCTACAATGAGCAGTTCTTC. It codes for CASSVGSGAYNEQFF. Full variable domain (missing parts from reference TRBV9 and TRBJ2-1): DSGVTQTPKHLITATGQRVTLRCSPRSGDLSVYWYQQSLDQGLQFLIQYYNGEERAKGNILERFSAQQFPDLHSELNLSSLELGDSALYFCASSVGSGAYNEQFFGPGTRLTVL.

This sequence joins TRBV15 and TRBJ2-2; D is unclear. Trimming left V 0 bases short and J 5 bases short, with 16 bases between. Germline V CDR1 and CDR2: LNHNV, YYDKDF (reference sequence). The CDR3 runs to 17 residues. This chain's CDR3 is CATSRDLSRSPTGELFF. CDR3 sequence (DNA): TGTGCCACCAGCAGAGATCTATCCCGCTCTCCTACCGGGGAGCTGTTTTTT. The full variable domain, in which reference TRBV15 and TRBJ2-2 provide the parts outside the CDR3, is DAMVIQNPRYQVTQFGKPVTLSCSQTLNHNVMYWYQQKSSQAPKLLFHYYDKDFNNEADTPDNFQSRRPNTSFCFLDIRSPGLGDTAMYLCATSRDLSRSPTGELFFGEGSRLTVL.

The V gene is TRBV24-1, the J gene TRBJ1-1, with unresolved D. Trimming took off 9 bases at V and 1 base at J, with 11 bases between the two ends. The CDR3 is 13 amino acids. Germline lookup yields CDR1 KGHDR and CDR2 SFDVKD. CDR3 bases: TGTGCCACCTCCACGGGGTGGAACACTGAAGCTTTCTTT. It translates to CATSTGWNTEAFF.